This entry is about one T cell receptor (beta chain). Its antigen remains unidentified. Base quality data are lacking; no much larger clone is found one base away. The CDR3 regions of human TCRbeta chains were analyzed by immunosequencing. The paper's data handling went like this. TCRs in the repertoires were compared against a reference library of SARS-CoV-2-specific TCRs that had been generated with the MIRA antigen-specificity platform. Breadth was defined as the fraction of unique TCRs that were SARS-CoV-2-associated, and depth was defined as the fraction of total T cells that were SARS-CoV-2-associated. Each spike-specific TCR was assigned to its reactive spike region and to a CD4 or CD8 class using the MIRA data. Log10-transformed breadth and depth values were compared by one-way ANOVA with Sidak's multiple comparisons tests. This is the immuneACCESS table as TCRdb keeps it, with only in-frame sequences that have V and J called. A part of the clones is gone; compared with another copy, unresolved V genes explain less than half, and the rest is unexplained. V, J and clone size were drawn from that table, and D and trimming were deduced from the DNA. The sample contains about 170,000 clones, roughly nine tenths of them found a single time. Of the sample, 2.6% is held by the ten largest clones.

The CDR1 and CDR2 encoded by the germline V gene are SGHAT and FQNNGV. Spanning cysteine to phenylalanine, the CDR3 consists of 15 amino acids. Just CDR3 DNA is preserved here, 45 bases in frame from base 1. A distance of 12 bases separates the germline ends of V and J, which lose 0 bases and 4 bases respectively. The sample originates from a study of T cell responses to AZD1222 COVID-19 vaccine (dated by TCRdb to the early 2020s). Regarding the research as a whole: Because spike-specific TCR depth and breadth did not differ between the two schedules, AZD1222 recipients who got a second dose at roughly 4 weeks were pooled with those who got a second dose at roughly 12 weeks. A total of more than 230 trial participants underwent TCR sequencing, of whom about 200 had received two doses of AZD1222 and about 25 had received two doses of the MenACWY control vaccine. Enrollment into the trials was organized by age into subgroups of 18-55, 56-69 and 70-plus years, and those subgroups contained about 150, 27 and 61 TCR-sequenced participants, respectively.

Points the paper makes about the study in general: After two AZD1222 doses, both the breadth and the depth of spike-specific TCRs were significantly higher than at day 0 and than in MenACWY recipients. The 56-69-year group was small, and its depth increase did not reach significance, likely because of low power. Participants were mostly white British, with more females than males. The authors suggested clonal diversity may have been underestimated. Nearly half of unique spike-specific TCRs reportedly recognized epitopes outside regions mutated in the B.1.351 and B.1.1.7 variants. Because no samples from the day 14 peak response were available, repertoires could be characterized only after the peak T cell response. CD4 TCRs associated with the vaccine covered the entire spike protein, and the dominant responses were in regions 160-218 and 743-854. Only five or six AZD1222 recipients were SARS-CoV-2 seropositive at baseline, limiting conclusions about previously exposed vaccinees.

The sample's time point label is to be understood as: baseline before first vaccination. Vaccinee samples were obtained from the UK trials COV001 and COV002, which included a single-blind randomized controlled phase 2/3 trial of AZD1222 (ChAdOx1 nCoV-19) in healthy adults. For TCRbeta chain sequencing, PBMC samples were collected from trial participants at day 0 and at day 28 after the second dose. The sequenced sample was peripheral blood, obtained on day 0 of AZD1222 vaccination. The TCR was taken from an adult in good health. The chain was built from TRBV11-2 and TRBJ1-2, with a weak D call of TRBD1 (6 bases match). The DNA sequence reads TGTGCCAGCAGCTTAGAAGGGACAACGCCCTATGGCTACACCTTC. Its translation is CASSLEGTTPYGYTF.